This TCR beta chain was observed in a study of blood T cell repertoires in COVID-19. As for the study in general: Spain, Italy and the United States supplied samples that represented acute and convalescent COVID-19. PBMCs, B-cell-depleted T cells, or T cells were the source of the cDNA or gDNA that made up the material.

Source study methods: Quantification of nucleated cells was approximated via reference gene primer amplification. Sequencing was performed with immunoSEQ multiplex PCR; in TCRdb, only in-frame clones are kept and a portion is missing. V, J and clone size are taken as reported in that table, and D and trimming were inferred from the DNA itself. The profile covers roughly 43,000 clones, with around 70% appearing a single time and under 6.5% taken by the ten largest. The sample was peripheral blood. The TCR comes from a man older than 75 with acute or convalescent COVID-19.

CDR3 amino acids: CASSPTSLRSSYEQYF. The CDR3 nucleotides are TGTGCCAGCAGCCCAACTAGCTTACGGAGCTCCTACGAGCAGTACTTC. This chain connects TRBV4-2 to TRBJ2-7; weak D call: TRBD2 (6 bases). This CDR3 has 16 amino acids. The germline V and J ends were trimmed by 4 bases and 0 bases, with 16 bases remaining between them. Per germline, CDR1 LGHNA and CDR2 YNFKEQ.